These 13 T cell receptor beta chains share one sample of origin, sequenced in a study of T-cell reconstitution after alpha-beta-depleted transplantation in children. Unique molecular identifiers were used in preparing the TCRbeta library. Each CDR3 protein gets one entry after TCRdb re-called the PCR reads with MiXCR. Counted here are around 500,000 distinct CDR3 sequences, roughly an eighth occurring once; the ten biggest clones make up 5% to 6%. Sequenced material: PBMCs from the stem cell graft donor, taken from the stem cell graft. These receptors originate from a human donor who donated a stem cell graft to a child with combined immunodeficiency.

There are a few counts of this clonotype. The rearrangement uses TRBV12-3 or TRBV12-4 and TRBJ2-7; a possible D gene is TRBD1 (6 bases). Trimming stripped 6 bases from V and 3 bases from J, with 12 bases between. CDR3 length equals 13 residues. The CDR3 here is CASSPMDSYEQYF. Written as DNA, the CDR3 is TGTGCCAGCAGCCCAATGGACAGCTACGAGCAGTACTTC.

This clonotype showed up many times. The chain employs TRBV5-5 and TRBJ2-3, with TRBD1 matching 7 bases. Germline trimming cut 3 bases from V and 6 bases from J; bases unmatched to any gene: 7. Germline values: CDR1 SGHKS, CDR2 YYEKEE (reference sequence). The CDR3 runs to 14 residues. The CDR3 spells CASSWKGAFDTQYF. The CDR3 DNA follows: TGTGCCAGCAGCTGGAAGGGGGCTTTCGATACGCAGTATTTT. Combining the CDR3 with reference TRBV5-5 and TRBJ2-3 gives the whole variable domain DAGVTQSPTHLIKTRGQQVTLRCSPISGHKSVSWYQQVLGQGPQFIFQYYEKEERGRGNFPDRFSARQFPNYSSELNVNALLLGDSALYLCASSWKGAFDTQYFGPGTRLTVL.

CDR3 sequence reads: CASSPGTGSTDTQYF. The CDR3 nucleotides read TGTGCCAGCAGCCCTGGGACAGGGAGCACAGATACGCAGTATTTT. V and J are TRBV7-3 and TRBJ2-3, with 9 bases that match TRBD1. J gave up 0 bases and V 5 bases, and 3 bases lay outside the gene matches. Germline V gene sequence: CDR1 SGHTA, CDR2 FQGTGA. The CDR3 totals 15 residues.

This clonotype occurred a few times. This sequence joins TRBV10-3 and TRBJ1-3; the D gene is possibly TRBD1 (6 bases). The CDR3 length is 14 residues. V lost 10 bases to trimming and J lost 0 bases, with 13 bases between them. From germline, CDR1 is ENHRY and CDR2 SYGVKD. The CDR3 region is CATSRDNSGNTIYF. CDR3 bases: TGTGCCACCTCCCGGGACAACTCTGGAAACACCATATATTTT.

The genes are TRBV10-3 and TRBJ2-1, with 11 bases lining up with TRBD2. V was pared by 6 bases and J by 3 bases, with 4 bases of the junction left unmatched. There are 15 residues in the CDR3. Germline assignment: CDR1 ENHRY and CDR2 SYGVKD. The CDR3 nucleotides read TGTGCCATCAGAGCGCTAGCGGGAGGCTACAATGAGCAGTTCTTC. It specifies CAIRALAGGYNEQFF.

J is TRBJ2-7 and V is TRBV20-1, with D possibly being TRBD2 (6 bases). CDR3 size: 13 residues. CDR1 is DFQATT, CDR2 SNEGSKA, per germline (reference sequence). V was trimmed by 1 base and J by 5 bases, leaving 12 bases between them. The CDR3 spells CSARVEGFDEQYF. The CDR3 nucleotides are TGCAGTGCTAGAGTGGAGGGGTTCGACGAGCAGTACTTC.

This sequence joins TRBV12-3 or TRBV12-4 and TRBJ2-1; 9 nucleotides line up with TRBD2. This CDR3 comprises 19 residues. V shed 3 bases, J shed 0 bases, and the junction held 12 bases outside the gene matches. CDR3 protein: CASSFRSSGISSSYNEQFF. In DNA form, the CDR3 reads TGTGCCAGCAGTTTCAGGTCTAGCGGGATATCGAGCTCCTACAATGAGCAGTTCTTC.

The rearrangement joins TRBV5-5 to TRBJ2-7; 8 bases fit TRBD1. Germline V lookup: CDR1 SGHKS, CDR2 YYEKEE (reference sequence). The CDR3 runs to 14 residues. Trimming at V came to 4 bases and at J to 4 bases, leaving 7 bases not matched to a gene. CDR3 DNA sequence: TGTGCCAGCAGCGCGACCAGGGGGCATTACGAGCAGTACTTC. As protein: CASSATRGHYEQYF.

The CDR3 loop is CASSPVANEKLFF. CDR3 nucleotides: TGTGCCAGCTCACCCGTCGCTAATGAAAAACTGTTTTTT. The J gene is TRBJ1-4, the V gene TRBV18; D gene ambiguous. Germline-derived CDR1 and CDR2 are KGHSH and LQKENI. This CDR3 region has 13 residues. V shed 3 bases and J shed 3 bases, with 5 bases lying between them.

This clonotype was detected ten times or more. The gene calls are TRBV12-3 or TRBV12-4 and TRBJ2-7; 9 bases align to TRBD1. After removal of 5 bases from V and 2 bases from J, the junction contained 4 bases not matched to a gene. The CDR3 is made up of 14 amino acids. CDR3 loop: CASSPDRGTYEQYF. CDR3 sequence (DNA): TGTGCCAGCAGTCCGGACAGGGGCACCTACGAGCAGTACTTC.

V is TRBV11-2 and J is TRBJ2-1; 10 bases are a match to TRBD2. The CDR3 is 15 residues long. The V gene end was trimmed by 2 bases and the J gene end by 8 bases; junction bases not matched to a gene: 6. Germline CDR1 reads SGHAT; CDR2 reads FQNNGV. As DNA, the CDR3 is TGTGCCAGCAGCTTAAGGGTAGCGGGAGGCTATGAGCAGTTCTTC. It encodes CASSLRVAGGYEQFF.

Many counts were recorded for this clonotype. This chain joins TRBV4-3 and TRBJ2-7; possible D gene TRBD2, 5 bases. The CDR3 has 15 residues. Germline V gene data show CDR1 as LGHNA and CDR2 as YSLEER. Trimming took 2 bases from V and 2 from J, leaving 13 bases between them. CDR3 protein: CASSQFVTNTYEQYF. As DNA, the CDR3 is TGCGCCAGCAGCCAATTCGTGACTAATACCTACGAGCAGTACTTC.

This clonotype was observed a handful of times. The gene calls are TRBV3-1 and TRBJ2-5; D gene ambiguous. Germline CDR1 is LGHDT and CDR2 is YNNKEL (reference sequence). Trimming took 2 bases from V and 2 from J, leaving 6 bases between them. The CDR3 totals 13 residues. CDR3 nucleotides: TGTGCCAGCAGCCAATGGGGACAAGAGACCCAGTACTTC. The encoded protein is CASSQWGQETQYF.